The TCR beta chain under discussion was sequenced for a study of Ad26.COV2.S vaccination and SARS-CoV-2 variants. Whole-study context: This donor came from the COV1001 trial of Ad26.COV2.S. Study-wide results and limits: Spike-specific CD8+ and CD4+ T cell responses reportedly showed substantial breadth after vaccination.

Specified treatment: about 20 received Ad26.COV2.S at low or high dose, single or two shots; about five received placebo; per-sample allocation not given. Sampling was done on day 63 after the first vaccine or placebo injection. At a Boston site, the person donating was an adult of 18-55 years. Ad26 vector vaccine expressed Wuhan-strain SARS-CoV-2 spike. Of note for this clone: Its antigen remains unknown.

Per germline, CDR1 SQVTM and CDR2 ANQGSEA. V lost 6 bases to trimming and J lost 0 bases, with 9 bases between them. CDR3 length: 12 residues. TCRdb's copy holds only in-frame clones and misses some; the assay was immunoSEQ multiplex PCR. The top ten hold approximately 5.9% of the sample, which has hundreds of thousands of clones, less than 90% seen once. The rearrangement joins TRBV29-1 to TRBJ2-7; possible D gene TRBD1, 6 bases. This receptor was obtained from a person between 18 and 60 years old who received the Ad26.COV2.S COVID-19 vaccine or a placebo. The starting material was peripheral blood, obtained in a trial of Ad26.COV2.S vaccine versus placebo. CDR3 sequence reads: CSVQGNSYEQYF. In DNA, the CDR3 is TGCAGCGTCCAGGGGAACTCCTACGAGCAGTACTTC.